This TCR beta chain was found in a study of cytomegalovirus exposure and HLA in healthy donors. PCR amplification relied on 60 Vbeta primers (plus 13 Jbeta primers). Using immunoSEQ multiplex PCR, the repertoire was profiled, and TCRdb retains in-frame clones only, with some absent. The sample shows more than 200,000 clones, 83% of them seen only once. Germline V gene lookup returns CDR1 MGHRA and CDR2 YSYEKL. CDR3 length: 15 residues. The chain recombines TRBV4-1 with TRBJ2-5; TRBD2 matches at 7 bases. The DNA end is a closer match to TRBJ2-7, so the J assignment may be wrong. Sequenced material: PBMCs. The origin of this receptor is a girl aged 5-17 years in good health and CMV-seronegative. DNA for the CDR3: TGCGCCAGCAGCCCTAGACTAGCCTCCACCTACGAGCAGTACTTC. Translating it yields CASSPRLASTYEQYF.